These 13 T cell receptor beta chains were all obtained from the same sample, sequenced in a study of cytomegalovirus exposure and HLA in healthy donors. Here immunoSEQ multiplex PCR was the method, and the copy in TCRdb shows in-frame clones only, minus some. The table shows fewer than 200,000 clones, with around 90% occurring only once. The specimen sequenced was PBMCs. These receptors were obtained from a young woman in good health and CMV-seropositive.

The chain recombines TRBV5-4 with TRBJ2-1, with D tentatively TRBD2 (6 bases). The CDR3 is 15 residues long. Germline V lookup: CDR1 SGHNT, CDR2 YYREEE (reference sequence). Trimming removed 4 bases from V and 6 bases from J, with 17 bases in between. The CDR3 is CASSRGLMGGNEQFF. The CDR3 bases are TGTGCCAGCAGCCGGGGACTGATGGGGGGCAATGAGCAGTTCTTC.

V is TRBV28 and J is TRBJ2-7; TRBD2 matches 13 bases. Germline CDR1 MDHEN, CDR2 SYDVKM. V gave up 5 bases and J gave up 1 base; unmatched junction bases: 8. This CDR3 is 17 amino acids long. In DNA, the CDR3 is TGTGCCAGCAGTCTTCCGGGACTAGCGGGGAGTTCCTACGAGCAGTACTTC. Protein product: CASSLPGLAGSSYEQYF. The full variable domain, in which reference TRBV28 and TRBJ2-7 provide the parts outside the CDR3, is DVKVTQSSRYLVKRTGEKVFLECVQDMDHENMFWYRQDPGLGLRLIYFSYDVKMKEKGDIPEGYSVSREKKERFSLILESASTNQTSMYLCASSLPGLAGSSYEQYFGPGTRLTVT.

This chain uses TRBV5-1 with TRBJ2-7; 13 positions match TRBD2. CDR3 size: 16 residues. Losses at the gene ends were 0 bases for V and 3 bases for J; bases not matched to a gene: 3. Per the germline V gene, CDR1 is SGHRS and CDR2 is YFSETQ. The CDR3 here is CASSLAWTSGGYEQYF. In DNA, the CDR3 is TGCGCCAGCAGCTTGGCCTGGACTAGCGGGGGCTACGAGCAGTACTTC.

J is TRBJ1-1 and V is TRBV5-1; TRBD1 might be the D (5 bases). Trimming left V 0 bases short and J 7 bases short, with 22 bases between. Germline V gives CDR1 SGHRS, CDR2 YFSETQ. This CDR3 spans 17 amino acids. Written as DNA, the CDR3 is TGCGCCAGCAGCTTGGGATTCGGGCCCCAGGGAGGGAGTGAAGCTTTCTTT. Its translation is CASSLGFGPQGGSEAFF.

The rearrangement links TRBV19 to TRBJ1-5, with 7 bases identical to TRBD1. CDR3 length: 19 residues. V shed 1 base and J 0 bases; nucleotides not matched to a gene: 12. CDR1 and CDR2 (germline): LNHDA, SQIVND (reference sequence). In DNA, the CDR3 is TGTGCCAGTAGTATAGTGGGGACAGTTTTTTCGGATAGCAATCAGCCCCAGCATTTT. Protein: CASSIVGTVFSDSNQPQHF.

The V gene is TRBV6-5, the J gene TRBJ2-7; 7 bases agree with TRBD2. Germline V lookup: CDR1 MNHEY, CDR2 SVGAGI. Unmatched junction bases numbered 6, after V lost 6 bases and J lost 4 bases. This CDR3 contains 13 residues. The CDR3 reads CASRAGLLYEQYF. Here the CDR3 DNA reads TGTGCCAGCAGAGCGGGACTCCTTTACGAGCAGTACTTC.

The chain links TRBV18 to TRBJ2-3; the match to TRBD2 covers 10 bases. CDR1 KGHSH and CDR2 LQKENI come from the germline V gene. The CDR3 length is 15 residues. J lost 2 bases, V lost 2 bases, and 1 base had no gene match. The CDR3 nucleotides read TGTGCCAGCTCACCAGGACTAGCGGTCACAGATACGCAGTATTTT. Residues: CASSPGLAVTDTQYF.

This chain connects TRBV11-2 to TRBJ2-7, with 10 bases identical to TRBD1. V lost 5 bases, J lost 4 bases, and 8 bases stayed unmatched. The CDR3 spans 15 residues. Germline loops: CDR1 SGHAT, CDR2 FQNNGV. The CDR3 is CASSIPGQGFYEQYF. In nucleotides, the CDR3 is TGTGCCAGCAGCATACCGGGACAGGGGTTTTACGAGCAGTACTTC.

The rearrangement links TRBV28 to TRBJ1-5; TRBD1 agrees at 9 bases. Germline V gene lookup returns CDR1 MDHEN and CDR2 SYDVKM. The CDR3 runs 16 residues. The V gene end was trimmed by 1 base and the J gene end by 5 bases; junction bases not matched to a gene: 6. CDR3 DNA sequence: TGTGCCAGCAGTTTATCGGGGACAGGGATTGATCAGCCCCAGCATTTT. This codes for CASSLSGTGIDQPQHF.

V usage is TRBV7-6 and J usage is TRBJ2-6; D ambiguous. The germline V gene has CDR1 SGHVS and CDR2 FNYEAQ. V was clipped by 1 base and J by 2 bases, with 6 bases between them. This CDR3 contains 15 residues. The CDR3 loop reads CASSLVRAGANVLTF. As DNA, the CDR3 is TGTGCCAGCAGCTTAGTTCGGGCTGGGGCCAACGTCCTGACTTTC.

V is TRBV5-4 and J is TRBJ1-1; unclear D gene. Germline CDR1 and CDR2: SGHNT and YYREEE (reference sequence). V was pared by 4 bases and J by 0 bases, with 7 bases between. CDR3 length equals 13 residues. The CDR3 nucleotides read TGTGCCAGCAGCCCAGAGGTGAACACTGAAGCTTTCTTT. This sequence encodes CASSPEVNTEAFF. Supplemented by reference TRBV5-4 and TRBJ1-1, the full variable domain reads ETGVTQSPTHLIKTRGQQVTLRCSSQSGHNTVSWYQQALGQGPQFIFQYYREEENGRGNFPPRFSGLQFPNYSSELNVNALELDDSALYLCASSPEVNTEAFFGQGTRLTVV.

The genes are TRBV6-4 and TRBJ2-3; perhaps TRBD2 as D (5 bases). The CDR3 consists of 15 residues. In germline, CDR1 is MRHNA, CDR2 SNTAGT. Trimming shortened V by 5 bases and J by 1 base, and 13 bases separated the two germline ends. Here the CDR3 reads CASSRNAGGTDTQYF. CDR3 DNA sequence: TGTGCCAGCAGTCGCAATGCGGGTGGCACAGATACGCAGTATTTT.

V is TRBV5-1 and J is TRBJ2-5; a weak D match, TRBD1 (6 bases). CDR3 length: 13 amino acids. Germline-derived CDR1 and CDR2 are SGHRS and YFSETQ. V shed 2 bases and J shed 5 bases, with 10 bases lying between them. The CDR3 reads CASSFGQKETQYF. CDR3 sequence (DNA): TGCGCCAGCAGCTTCGGACAGAAGGAGACCCAGTACTTC.